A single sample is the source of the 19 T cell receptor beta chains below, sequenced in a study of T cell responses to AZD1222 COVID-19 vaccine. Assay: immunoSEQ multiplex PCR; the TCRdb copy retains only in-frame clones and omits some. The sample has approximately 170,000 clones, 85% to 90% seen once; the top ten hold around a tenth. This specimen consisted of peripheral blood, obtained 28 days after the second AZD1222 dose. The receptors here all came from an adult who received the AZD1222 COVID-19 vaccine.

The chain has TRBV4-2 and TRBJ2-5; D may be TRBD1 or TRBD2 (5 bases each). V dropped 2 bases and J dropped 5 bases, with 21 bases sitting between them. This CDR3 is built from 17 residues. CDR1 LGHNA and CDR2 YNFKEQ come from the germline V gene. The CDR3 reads CASSQNPGTAAWETQYF. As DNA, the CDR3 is TGTGCCAGCAGCCAAAACCCCGGGACGGCGGCTTGGGAGACCCAGTACTTC.

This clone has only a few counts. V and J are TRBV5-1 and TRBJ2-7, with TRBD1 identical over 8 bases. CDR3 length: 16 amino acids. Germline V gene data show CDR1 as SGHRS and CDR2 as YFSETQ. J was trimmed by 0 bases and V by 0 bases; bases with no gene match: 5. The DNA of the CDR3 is TGCGCCAGCAGCTTGGCTCTTGGACAGGGCTCCTACGAGCAGTACTTC. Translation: CASSLALGQGSYEQYF.

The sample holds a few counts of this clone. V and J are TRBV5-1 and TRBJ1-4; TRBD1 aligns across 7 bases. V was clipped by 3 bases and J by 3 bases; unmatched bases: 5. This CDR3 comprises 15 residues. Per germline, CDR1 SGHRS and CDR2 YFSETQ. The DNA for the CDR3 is TGCGCCAGCAGCTGGACCGGGACAGCTAATGAAAAACTGTTTTTT. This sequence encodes CASSWTGTANEKLFF.

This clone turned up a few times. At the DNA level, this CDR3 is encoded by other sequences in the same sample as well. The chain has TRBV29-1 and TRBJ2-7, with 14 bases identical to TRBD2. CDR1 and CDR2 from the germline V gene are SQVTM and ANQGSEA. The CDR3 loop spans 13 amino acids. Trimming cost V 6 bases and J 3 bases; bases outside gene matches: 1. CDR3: CSVGTSGGYEQYF. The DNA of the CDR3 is TGCAGCGTGGGGACTAGCGGGGGCTACGAGCAGTACTTC.

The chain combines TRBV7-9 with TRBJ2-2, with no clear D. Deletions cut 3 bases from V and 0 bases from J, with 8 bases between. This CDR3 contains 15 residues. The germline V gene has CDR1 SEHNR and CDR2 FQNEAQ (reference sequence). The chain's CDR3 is CASSFLVANTGELFF. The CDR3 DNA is TGTGCCAGCAGCTTCTTAGTCGCGAACACCGGGGAGCTGTTTTTT.

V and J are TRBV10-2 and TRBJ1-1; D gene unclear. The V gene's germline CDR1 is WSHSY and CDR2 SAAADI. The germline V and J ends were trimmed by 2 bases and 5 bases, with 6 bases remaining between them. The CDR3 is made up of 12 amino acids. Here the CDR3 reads CASSEDLTEAFF. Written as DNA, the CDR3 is TGCGCCAGCAGTGAGGATCTTACTGAAGCTTTCTTT.

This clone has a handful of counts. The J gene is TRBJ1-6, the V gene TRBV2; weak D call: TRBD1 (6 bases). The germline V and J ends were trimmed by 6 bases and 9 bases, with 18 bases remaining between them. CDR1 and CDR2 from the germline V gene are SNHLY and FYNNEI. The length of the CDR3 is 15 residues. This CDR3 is CASRQGSLDRSPLHF. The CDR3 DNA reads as TGTGCCAGCAGACAGGGTAGCCTAGATCGTTCACCCCTCCACTTT.

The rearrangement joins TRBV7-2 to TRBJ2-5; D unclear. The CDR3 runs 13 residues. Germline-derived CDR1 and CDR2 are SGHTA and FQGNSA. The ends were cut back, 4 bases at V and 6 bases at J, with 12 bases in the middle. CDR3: CASSSDTIKTQYF. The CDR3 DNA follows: TGTGCCAGCAGCTCCGATACTATAAAGACCCAGTACTTC.

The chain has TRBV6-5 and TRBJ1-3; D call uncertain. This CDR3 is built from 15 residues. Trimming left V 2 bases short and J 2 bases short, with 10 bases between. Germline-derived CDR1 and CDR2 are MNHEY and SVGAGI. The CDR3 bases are TGTGCCAGCAGTTACGATGCTTCAGCTGGAAACACCATATATTTT. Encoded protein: CASSYDASAGNTIYF.

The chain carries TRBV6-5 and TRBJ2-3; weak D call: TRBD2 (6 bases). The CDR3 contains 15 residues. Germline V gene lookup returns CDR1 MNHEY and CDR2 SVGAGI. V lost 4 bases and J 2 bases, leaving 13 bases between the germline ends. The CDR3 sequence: CASSSPGLPTDTQYF. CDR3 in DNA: TGTGCCAGCAGTTCTCCGGGACTCCCCACAGATACGCAGTATTTT.

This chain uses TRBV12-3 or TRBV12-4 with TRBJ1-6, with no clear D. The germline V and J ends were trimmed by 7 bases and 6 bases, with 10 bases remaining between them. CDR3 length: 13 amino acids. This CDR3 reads CASTRVRNSPLHF. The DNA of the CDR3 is TGTGCCAGCACCCGGGTCCGTAATTCACCCCTCCACTTT.

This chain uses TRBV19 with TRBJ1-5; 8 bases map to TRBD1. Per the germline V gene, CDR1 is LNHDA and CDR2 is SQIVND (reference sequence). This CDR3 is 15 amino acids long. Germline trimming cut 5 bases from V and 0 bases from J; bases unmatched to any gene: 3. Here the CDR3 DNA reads TGTGCCAGTAGTTGGACAGGGAATAGCAATCAGCCCCAGCATTTT. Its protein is CASSWTGNSNQPQHF.

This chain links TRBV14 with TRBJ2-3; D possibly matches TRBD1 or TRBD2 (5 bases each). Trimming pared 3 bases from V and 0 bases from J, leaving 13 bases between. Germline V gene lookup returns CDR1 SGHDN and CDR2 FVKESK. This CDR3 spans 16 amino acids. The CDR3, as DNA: TGTGCCAGCAGCCACCCAGGGAGAACTAGCACAGATACGCAGTATTTT. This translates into CASSHPGRTSTDTQYF.

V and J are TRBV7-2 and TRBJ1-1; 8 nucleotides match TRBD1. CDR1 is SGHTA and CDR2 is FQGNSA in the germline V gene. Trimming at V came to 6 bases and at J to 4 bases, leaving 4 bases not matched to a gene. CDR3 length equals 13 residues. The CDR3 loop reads CASRNGQGTEAFF. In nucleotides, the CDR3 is TGTGCCAGCAGGAACGGACAGGGCACTGAAGCTTTCTTT.

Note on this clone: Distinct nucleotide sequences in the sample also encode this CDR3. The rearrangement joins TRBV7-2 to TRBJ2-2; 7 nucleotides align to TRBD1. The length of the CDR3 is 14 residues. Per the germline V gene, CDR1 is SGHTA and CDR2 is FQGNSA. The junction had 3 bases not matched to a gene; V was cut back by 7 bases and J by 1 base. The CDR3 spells CASKRDRNTGELFF. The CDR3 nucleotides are TGTGCCAGCAAACGGGACAGGAACACCGGGGAGCTGTTTTTT.

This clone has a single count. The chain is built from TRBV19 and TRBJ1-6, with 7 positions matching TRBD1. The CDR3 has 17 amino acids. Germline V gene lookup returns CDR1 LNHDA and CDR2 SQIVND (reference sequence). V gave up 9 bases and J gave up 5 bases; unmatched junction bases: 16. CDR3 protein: CASREQGEGVNNSPLHF. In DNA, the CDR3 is TGTGCCAGCCGCGAGCAGGGGGAAGGAGTAAATAATTCACCCCTCCACTTT.

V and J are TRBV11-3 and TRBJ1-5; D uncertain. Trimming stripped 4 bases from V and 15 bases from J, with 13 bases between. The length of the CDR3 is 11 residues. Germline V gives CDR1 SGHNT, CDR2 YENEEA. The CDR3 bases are TGTGCCAGCAGCTCCCTGACAAACCGGCATTTT. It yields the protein CASSSLTNRHF.

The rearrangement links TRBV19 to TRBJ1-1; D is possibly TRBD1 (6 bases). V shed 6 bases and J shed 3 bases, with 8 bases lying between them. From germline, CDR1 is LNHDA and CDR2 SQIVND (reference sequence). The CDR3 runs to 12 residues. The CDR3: CASSYRDTEAFF. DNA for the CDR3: TGTGCCAGTAGCTACAGGGACACTGAAGCTTTCTTT.

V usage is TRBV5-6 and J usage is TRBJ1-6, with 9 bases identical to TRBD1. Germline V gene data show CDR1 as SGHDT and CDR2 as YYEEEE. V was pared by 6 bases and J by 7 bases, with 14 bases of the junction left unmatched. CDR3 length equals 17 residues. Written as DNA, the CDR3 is TGTGCCAGCAAGGAAGGTCCCGGGACAGGGTTCAATTCACCCCTCCACTTT. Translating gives CASKEGPGTGFNSPLHF.